The 24 T cell receptor beta chains in this list originate from one sample, sequenced in a study of technical replicates of blood from a handful of donors. The repertoire was sequenced with immunoSEQ multiplex PCR; TCRdb's copy has only in-frame clones and lacks some. The sample has tens of thousands of clones, roughly 94% seen once. The material sequenced was T cells isolated from PBMCs. The receptors here all came from a human donor in good health.

For the CDR3, the DNA is TGCGCCAGCAGCCAAGATTGGGGGCAGACCTACGAGCAGTACTTC. This codes for CASSQDWGQTYEQYF. J is TRBJ2-7 and V is TRBV4-1; maybe TRBD1 (6 bases). The CDR3 has 15 residues. V was clipped by 0 bases and J by 2 bases, with 11 bases between them. Germline V gene data show CDR1 as MGHRA and CDR2 as YSYEKL.

CDR3 protein: CASSVTVAGVGQPQHF. The CDR3 DNA reads TGTGCCAGCAGTGTAACCGTCGCGGGGGTGGGACAGCCCCAGCATTTT. The chain combines TRBV6-1 with TRBJ1-5; TRBD1 is a possible D gene (5 bases). Germline V lookup: CDR1 MNHNS, CDR2 SASEGT. The V end lost 4 bases, the J end lost 7 bases, and 20 bases lay between the germline ends. This CDR3 has 16 residues.

The V call is TRBV5-4, the J call TRBJ1-2, with TRBD1 matching 8 bases. V shed 9 bases and J 4 bases; nucleotides not matched to a gene: 20. Germline V CDR1 and CDR2: SGHNT, YYREEE (reference sequence). The CDR3 totals 17 residues. The CDR3 sequence is CATQDPSQGGLSYGYTF. CDR3 DNA sequence: TGTGCCACCCAGGATCCTTCACAGGGGGGGTTGTCCTATGGCTACACCTTC.

The chain recombines TRBV6-5 with TRBJ2-1; 10 bases are shared with TRBD2. Germline V gene sequence: CDR1 MNHEY, CDR2 SVGAGI. Germline trimming cut 2 bases from V and 8 bases from J; bases unmatched to any gene: 6. The CDR3 spans 15 residues. CDR3 coding DNA: TGTGCCAGCAGTTACCCTAGCGGGAGCATCGATGAGCAGTTCTTC. Amino acid sequence: CASSYPSGSIDEQFF.

The gene calls are TRBV10-2 and TRBJ2-1, with TRBD2 identical over 8 bases. Germline V lookup: CDR1 WSHSY, CDR2 SAAADI. With V trimmed by 7 bases and J by 10 bases, 9 bases remained unmatched. The CDR3 runs 13 residues. The CDR3 protein is CASTAAGGHEQFF. In DNA form, the CDR3 reads TGCGCCAGCACCGCGGCGGGAGGACACGAGCAGTTCTTC.

The chain carries TRBV5-1 and TRBJ1-4; no clear D. There are 13 residues in the CDR3. Germline loops: CDR1 SGHRS, CDR2 YFSETQ. V was trimmed by 0 bases and J by 5 bases, leaving 5 bases between them. The CDR3 coding sequence is TGCGCCAGCAGCTTGGACAAAAATGAAAAACTGTTTTTT. The encoded protein is CASSLDKNEKLFF.

This chain links TRBV6-1 with TRBJ2-1; 7 positions match TRBD1. Per the germline V gene, CDR1 is MNHNS and CDR2 is SASEGT. This CDR3 has 14 amino acids. The V segment lost 7 bases and the J segment 2 bases; nucleotides outside the gene matches: 5. The CDR3 loop is CASIETGPYNEQFF. The CDR3 region has the DNA TGTGCCAGCATTGAGACAGGGCCCTACAATGAGCAGTTCTTC.

This chain joins TRBV14 and TRBJ1-5; 10 nucleotides line up with TRBD1. The V gene's germline CDR1 is SGHDN and CDR2 FVKESK. This CDR3 has 18 amino acids. Trimming at V came to 4 bases and at J to 0 bases, leaving 9 bases not matched to a gene. CDR3 in amino acids: CASSLYGQGGYSNQPQHF. The CDR3 DNA sequence: TGTGCCAGCAGCCTCTACGGACAGGGGGGATATAGCAATCAGCCCCAGCATTTT.

V gene TRBV30 combines with J gene TRBJ2-7; D is perhaps TRBD1 (5 bases). V lost 3 bases to trimming and J lost 3 bases, with 15 bases between them. CDR1 and CDR2 from the germline V gene are GTSNPN and SVGIG (reference sequence). This CDR3 is built from 14 residues. CDR3 in DNA: TGTGCCTGGAGGGGGCCTGGGCCTGGCTACGAGCAGTACTTC. The encoded protein is CAWRGPGPGYEQYF.

The chain couples TRBV27 to TRBJ1-1; the match to TRBD1 covers 9 bases. V lost 8 bases, J lost 1 base, and 5 bases stayed unmatched. The CDR3 extends over 14 amino acids. The germline V gene has CDR1 MNHEY and CDR2 SMNVEV (reference sequence). The CDR3 is CASSPGQGNTEAFF. DNA of the CDR3: TGTGCCAGCTCACCGGGACAGGGGAACACTGAAGCTTTCTTT.

V and J are TRBV30 and TRBJ1-5, with 9 bases aligning to TRBD1. The CDR3 sequence is 13 residues long. The germline gives CDR1 GTSNPN, CDR2 SVGIG (reference sequence). V was pared by 1 base and J by 5 bases, with 0 bases of the junction left unmatched. CDR3 bases: TGTGCCTGGAGTGGGACAGGGGATCAGCCCCAGCATTTT. Its translation: CAWSGTGDQPQHF. The entire variable domain, with the rest obtained from reference TRBV30 and TRBJ1-5, is as follows: SQTIHQWPATLVQPVGSPLSLECTVEGTSNPNLYWYRQAAGRGLQLLFYSVGIGQISSEVPQNLSASRPQDRQFILSSKKLLLSDSGFYLCAWSGTGDQPQHFGDGTRLSIL.

The J gene is TRBJ2-5, the V gene TRBV28, with TRBD1 as a possible D gene (5 bases). In germline, CDR1 is MDHEN, CDR2 SYDVKM. V lost 4 bases and J lost 4, with 19 bases in between. This CDR3 has 16 amino acids. The CDR3 reads CASSSPPQVKGETQYF. As DNA, the CDR3 is TGTGCCAGCAGTTCTCCCCCACAGGTTAAGGGAGAGACCCAGTACTTC.

This clone appeared once. V is TRBV27 and J is TRBJ2-5, with 8 bases identical to TRBD2. Unmatched junction bases numbered 5, after V lost 2 bases and J lost 3 bases. Germline V gene data show CDR1 as MNHEY and CDR2 as SMNVEV (reference sequence). The CDR3 consists of 15 residues. CDR3 bases: TGTGCCAGCAGTTTAGCGGGAGGTATAGAAGAGACCCAGTACTTC. Protein sequence: CASSLAGGIEETQYF.

This chain connects TRBV2 to TRBJ2-2; no firm D call. The CDR3 covers 14 residues. V lost 4 bases and J lost 3, with 9 bases in between. Germline CDR1 is SNHLY and CDR2 is FYNNEI. CDR3: CASSGRLYTGELFF. The CDR3 bases are TGTGCCAGCAGTGGCAGGTTGTACACCGGGGAGCTGTTTTTT.

The V and J genes are TRBV5-6 and TRBJ2-3; D might be TRBD2 (5 bases). V shed 3 bases and J shed 2 bases, with 7 bases lying between them. The CDR3 is made up of 13 amino acids. From germline, CDR1 is SGHDT and CDR2 YYEEEE. CDR3 in DNA: TGTGCCAGCAGCTCGGACTTCACAGATACGCAGTATTTT. Protein product: CASSSDFTDTQYF.

The DNA of the CDR3 is TGTGCCAGTAGGCGGGACAGGGTTTCAGATACGCAGTATTTT. Protein: CASRRDRVSDTQYF. The chain has TRBV19 and TRBJ2-3; TRBD1 aligns across 9 bases. The junction had 5 bases not matched to a gene; V was cut back by 6 bases and J by 4 bases. The CDR3 is 14 amino acids. The germline V gene has CDR1 LNHDA and CDR2 SQIVND (reference sequence).

The chain uses TRBV28 and TRBJ1-1, with unresolved D. Germline loops: CDR1 MDHEN, CDR2 SYDVKM. This CDR3 contains 16 residues. V lost 6 bases and J lost 0, with 17 bases in between. CDR3 protein: CASRRYPDPMNTEAFF. The CDR3 region has the DNA TGTGCCAGCAGGCGGTATCCCGACCCCATGAACACTGAAGCTTTCTTT.

CDR3: CASSQDRGYGYTF. CDR3 nucleotide sequence: TGTGCCAGCAGCCAGGACAGGGGCTATGGCTACACCTTC. The gene calls are TRBV7-9 and TRBJ1-2, with 9 bases lining up with TRBD1. Germline CDR1 and CDR2: SEHNR and FQNEAQ (reference sequence). With 5 bases clipped from V and 4 bases from J, the junction kept 2 bases outside the gene matches. There are 13 residues in the CDR3. Full variable domain (remainder filled in from reference TRBV7-9 and TRBJ1-2): DTGVSQNPRHKITKRGQNVTFRCDPISEHNRLYWYRQTLGQGPEFLTYFQNEAQLEKSRLLSDRFSAERPKGSFSTLEIQRTEQGDSAMYLCASSQDRGYGYTFGSGTRLTVV.

J is TRBJ2-2 and V is TRBV2; tentatively, D is TRBD2 (7 bases). Looked up from germline, CDR1 is SNHLY and CDR2 is FYNNEI. The CDR3 is made up of 15 amino acids. The V gene lost 6 bases and the J gene lost 6 bases, with 17 bases spanning the gap. The CDR3 DNA is TGTGCCAGCAGCGATACAGGGAGGGGTTCCGGGGAGCTGTTTTTT. Protein sequence: CASSDTGRGSGELFF.

This chain links TRBV5-1 with TRBJ2-7; 12 bases agree with TRBD2. Trimming took 0 bases from V and 4 from J; bases not matched to a gene: 2. This CDR3 is built from 15 residues. The germline V gene encodes CDR1 SGHRS and CDR2 YFSETQ. CDR3 DNA: TGCGCCAGCAGCTTGGCACTAGCGGGGGGATACGAGCAGTACTTC. Its translation: CASSLALAGGYEQYF.

V gene TRBV5-4 combines with J gene TRBJ2-5; possibly TRBD1 for D (5 bases). The CDR3 is 14 residues long. With 4 bases removed from V and 1 base from J, the gap between germline ends came to 11 bases. Germline-derived CDR1 and CDR2 are SGHNT and YYREEE (reference sequence). The chain's CDR3 is CASSPDTTQETQYF. CDR3 DNA sequence: TGTGCCAGCAGCCCGGACACGACCCAAGAGACCCAGTACTTC.

The chain couples TRBV5-1 to TRBJ2-1, with 9 bases identical to TRBD1. Germline loops: CDR1 SGHRS, CDR2 YFSETQ. The CDR3 is made up of 16 amino acids. The V segment lost 4 bases and the J segment 4 bases; nucleotides outside the gene matches: 9. The CDR3 is CASSPRGTGTYNEQFF. The CDR3 bases are TGCGCCAGCAGCCCGCGGGGGACAGGGACTTACAATGAGCAGTTCTTC. The full variable domain, completed using reference TRBV5-1 and TRBJ2-1, is KAGVTQTPRYLIKTRGQQVTLSCSPISGHRSVSWYQQTPGQGLQFLFEYFSETQRNKGNFPGRFSGRQFSNSRSEMNVSTLELGDSALYLCASSPRGTGTYNEQFFGPGTRLTVL.

The chain couples TRBV18 to TRBJ2-7; possible D gene TRBD2, 7 bases. The germline V gene has CDR1 KGHSH and CDR2 LQKENI. This CDR3 contains 15 residues. V gave up 2 bases and J gave up 0 bases, with 11 bases separating them. The CDR3 is CASSPGRGPSYEQYF. The CDR3 DNA is TGTGCCAGCTCACCAGGGCGGGGGCCCTCCTACGAGCAGTACTTC.

This chain links TRBV5-1 with TRBJ2-1; tentatively, D is TRBD2 (5 bases). This CDR3 comprises 14 residues. CDR1 and CDR2 (germline): SGHRS, YFSETQ. The V end lost 3 bases, the J end lost 6 bases, and 13 bases lay between the germline ends. The CDR3 DNA reads as TGCGCCAGCAGCTGGACTCCCTCCGGCAATGAGCAGTTCTTC. Translated: CASSWTPSGNEQFF.